These T cell receptor beta chains were read from a single sample in a study of vaccination and CD4 T cells after COVID-19. The antigens for these receptors are not known. TCRdb reprocessed the PCR reads via MiXCR and lists one record per CDR3 protein. The repertoire holds around 20,000 distinct CDR3 sequences, with around 45% as singletons. The sequencing sample was made of CD4+ T cells from blood, cultured in vitro. These receptors all come from a human donor who had recovered from COVID-19. CDR3s include the opening cysteine and the closing phenylalanine or tryptophan. D genes are given only for firm matches. Part of the rows lack a size; the others show once, few, many or a class for expanded clones.

>-|TRBV28|-|TRBJ1-1
TGTGCCGTAAAAGGGGGTATCACTGAAGCTTTCTTT
CAVKGGITEAFF
>-|TRBV2|few|TRBJ2-1
TGTGCCAGCTGGGCAGGGTTAGGGTACAATGAGCAGTTCTTC
CASWAGLGYNEQFF
>-|TRBV18|-|TRBJ2-1
TGTGCCAGCTCACCATCTTTGGGTTTTGAGCAGTTCTTC
CASSPSLGFEQFF
>-|TRBV10-1|-|TRBJ1-1
TGCGCCAGCAGTGAGTCAGGGGTTCCTGAAGCTTTCTTT
CASSESGVPEAFF
>-|TRBV5-1|large|TRBJ1-5
TGCGCCAGCAGCTTGAACGGCAATCAGCCCCAGCATTTT
CASSLNGNQPQHF
>-|TRBV25-1|once|TRBJ1-4
TGTGCCAGCAGTGAATCCAGGCCAACTAATGAAAAACTGTTTTTT
CASSESRPTNEKLFF
>-|TRBV7-2|few|TRBJ2-7
TGTGCCAGCAGCTTGGGACTCAACTCGGGTAACTACGAGCAGTACTTC
CASSLGLNSGNYEQYF
>TRBD1|TRBV20-1|-|TRBJ2-7
TGCAGTGCTTACTCGGGACAGGTGTTCTACGAGCAGTACTTC
CSAYSGQVFYEQYF
>TRBD1|TRBV20-1|-|TRBJ1-5
TGCAGTGCTCACAGGGGGAGCAATCAGCCCCAGCATTTT
CSAHRGSNQPQHF
>-|TRBV6-4|once|TRBJ2-3
TGTGCCAGCAGTGGGAGTAGCACAGATACGCAGTATTTT
CASSGSSTDTQYF
>-|TRBV19|-|TRBJ2-5
TGTGCCAGTAGTATAGATCTGGGTCCAAGGGAGACCCAGTACTTC
CASSIDLGPRETQYF
>-|TRBV7-9|-|TRBJ1-4
TGTGCCAGCAGCTTAGAGGGTCGAGGGTACGGAGGAGAAAAACTGTTTTTT
CASSLEGRGYGGEKLFF
>TRBD2|TRBV18|few|TRBJ2-7
TGTGCCAGCTCCCCCGGACTAGCGGGGGCCTACGAGCAGTACTTC
CASSPGLAGAYEQYF
>-|TRBV28|-|TRBJ1-6
TGTGCCAGCAGTTTAAGAGATAATTCACCCCTCCACTTT
CASSLRDNSPLHF
>TRBD1|TRBV7-2|few|TRBJ1-2
TGTGCCAGCAGTACCCAGGGACAGGCGGGCGGTGGCTACACCTTC
CASSTQGQAGGGYTF
>TRBD2|TRBV20-1|-|TRBJ2-3
TGCAGTGCTAGAGGGACTAGCGGGAGTGTTGGCACAGATACGCAGTATTTT
CSARGTSGSVGTDTQYF
>-|TRBV6-5|few|TRBJ1-2
TGTGCCAGCAGTTACGACAGTCTCTATGGCTACACCTTC
CASSYDSLYGYTF
>TRBD1|TRBV19|few|TRBJ1-1
TGTGCCAGTAGGCCTACTGACAGGGTGAACACTGAAGCTTTCTTT
CASRPTDRVNTEAFF